The T cell receptor (beta chain) described here comes from a study of T-cell memory formation after mild COVID-19. Germline CDR1 is MNHEY and CDR2 is SVGEGT. The CDR3 contains 14 residues. V shed 6 bases, J shed 8 bases, and the junction held 10 bases outside the gene matches. TCRdb re-called the 5' RACE reads through MiXCR, storing one row per CDR3 protein. The sample holds 500,000 to 600,000 distinct CDR3 sequences, about 20% seen once. Sample: PBMCs or a T cell subset sorted from them (not recorded which). This rearrangement joins TRBV6-2 or TRBV6-3 to TRBJ2-3, with 8 bases identical to TRBD2. This clonotype originated in an adult woman who had mild COVID-19 (a few samples of this study predate the infection). Cell type and time point are not known. CDR3 nucleotides: TGTGCCAGCAGAACGGGACTAGTCCACGGTACGCAGTATTTT. Its protein product is CASRTGLVHGTQYF.